Given below is one T cell receptor beta chain in context. This clone may be a read error of a much larger clone one base away. CDR1 and CDR2 (germline): KGHSH, LQKENI. This CDR3 contains 14 residues. After removal of 7 bases from V and 5 bases from J, the junction contained 7 bases not matched to a gene. This sample is drawn from a study of early T cells in non-severe SARS-CoV-2 infection. Individual cDNA molecules carried attached unique molecular identifiers. Each CDR3 protein gets one entry after TCRdb re-called the 5' RACE reads with MiXCR. The top ten clones hold 10% of a sample with 50,000 or so distinct CDR3 sequences, about 13% of them seen once.

The sequencing input was whole blood. The chain combines TRBV18 with TRBJ2-1, with 8 bases fitting TRBD2. The clonotype originates from an adult who was a healthcare worker with PCR-confirmed SARS-CoV-2 infection or an uninfected control (not recorded which). CDR3 sequence: CASLRLARNNEQFF. CDR3 bases: TGTGCCAGCTTAAGACTAGCGAGGAACAATGAGCAGTTCTTC.